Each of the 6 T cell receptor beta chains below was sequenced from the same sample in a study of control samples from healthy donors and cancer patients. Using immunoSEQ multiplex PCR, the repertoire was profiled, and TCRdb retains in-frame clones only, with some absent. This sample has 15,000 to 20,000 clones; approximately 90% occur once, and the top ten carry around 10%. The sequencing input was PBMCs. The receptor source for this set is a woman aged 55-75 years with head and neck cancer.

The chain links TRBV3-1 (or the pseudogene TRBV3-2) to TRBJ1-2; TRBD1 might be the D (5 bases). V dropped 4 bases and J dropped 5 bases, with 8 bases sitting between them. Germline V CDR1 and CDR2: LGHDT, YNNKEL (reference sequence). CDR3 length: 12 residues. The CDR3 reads CASSPPGYGYTF. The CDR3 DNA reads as TGTGCCAGCAGCCCCCCAGGGTATGGCTACACCTTC.

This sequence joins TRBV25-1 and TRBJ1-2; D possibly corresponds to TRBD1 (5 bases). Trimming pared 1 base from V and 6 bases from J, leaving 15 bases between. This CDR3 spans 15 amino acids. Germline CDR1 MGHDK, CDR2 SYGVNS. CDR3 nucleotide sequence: TGTGCCAGCAGTGAATTCCGGGGGAAGAGGGATGGCTACACCTTC. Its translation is CASSEFRGKRDGYTF.

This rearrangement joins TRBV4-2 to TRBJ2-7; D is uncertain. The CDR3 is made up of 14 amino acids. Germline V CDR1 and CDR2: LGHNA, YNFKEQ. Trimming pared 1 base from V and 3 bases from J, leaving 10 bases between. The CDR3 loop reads CASSQGTQNYEQYF. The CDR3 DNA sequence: TGTGCCAGCAGCCAAGGTACCCAGAACTACGAGCAGTACTTC.

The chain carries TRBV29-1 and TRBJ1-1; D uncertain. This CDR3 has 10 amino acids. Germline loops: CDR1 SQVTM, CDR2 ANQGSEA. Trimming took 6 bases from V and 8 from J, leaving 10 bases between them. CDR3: CSVQWLEAFF. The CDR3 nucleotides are TGCAGCGTGCAATGGCTCGAAGCTTTCTTT.

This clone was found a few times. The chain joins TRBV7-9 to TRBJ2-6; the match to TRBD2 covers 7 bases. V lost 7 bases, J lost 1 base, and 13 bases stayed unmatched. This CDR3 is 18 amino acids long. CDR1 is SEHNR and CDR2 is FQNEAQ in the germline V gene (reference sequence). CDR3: CASILRASGISGANVLTF. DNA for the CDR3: TGTGCCAGCATCCTTAGGGCTAGCGGAATATCTGGGGCCAACGTCCTGACTTTC.

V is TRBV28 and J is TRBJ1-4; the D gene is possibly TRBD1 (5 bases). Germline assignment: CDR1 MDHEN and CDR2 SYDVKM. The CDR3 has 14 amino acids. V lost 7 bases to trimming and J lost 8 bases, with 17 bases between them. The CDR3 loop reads CASTPRNRREKLFF. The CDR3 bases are TGTGCCAGCACTCCCCGGAACAGGCGGGAAAAACTGTTTTTT.